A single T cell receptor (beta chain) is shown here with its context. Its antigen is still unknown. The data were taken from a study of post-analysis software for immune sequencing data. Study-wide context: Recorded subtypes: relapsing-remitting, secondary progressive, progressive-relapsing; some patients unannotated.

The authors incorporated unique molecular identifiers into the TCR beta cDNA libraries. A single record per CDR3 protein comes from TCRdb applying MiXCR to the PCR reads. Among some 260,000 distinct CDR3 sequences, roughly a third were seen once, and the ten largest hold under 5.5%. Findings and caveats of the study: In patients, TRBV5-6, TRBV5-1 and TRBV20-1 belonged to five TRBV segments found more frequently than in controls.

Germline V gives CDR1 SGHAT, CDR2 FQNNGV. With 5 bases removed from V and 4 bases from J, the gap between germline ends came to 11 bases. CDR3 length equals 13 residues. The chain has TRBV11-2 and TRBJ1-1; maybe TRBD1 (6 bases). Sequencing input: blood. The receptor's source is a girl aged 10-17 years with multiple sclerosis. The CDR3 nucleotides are TGTGCCAGCAGCACTACAGGGTGCACTGAAGCTTTCTTT. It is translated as CASSTTGCTEAFF.